This T cell receptor beta chain comes out of a study of blood T cell repertoires in COVID-19. Study processing details: Nucleated cell number was recorded as an estimate derived from reference gene primer amplification. Profiling relied on immunoSEQ multiplex PCR, and the TCRdb table lists in-frame clones only, not all of them. From that table come the V and J calls and clone size; the DNA was used to work out D and trimming. This sample yields 30,000 to 35,000 clones, of which 70% to 90% are seen a single time; roughly three fifths belongs to the top ten. With 4 bases removed from V and 0 bases from J, the gap between germline ends came to 13 bases. Germline values: CDR1 MNHNS, CDR2 SASEGT. The length of the CDR3 is 16 residues.

The sequence came from a man between 65 and 85 years old with acute or convalescent COVID-19. The sample was peripheral blood. The chain uses TRBV6-1 and TRBJ1-3; no clear D. CDR3 region: CASSVLAESSGNTIYF. The CDR3 DNA reads as TGTGCCAGCAGTGTGTTAGCAGAGAGCTCTGGAAACACCATATATTTT.